A selection of T cell receptor beta chains follows, all from one sample in a study of blood T cell repertoires in COVID-19. TCRdb keeps only in-frame clones here, not all; method: immunoSEQ multiplex PCR. The table has around 94,000 clones, nearly 90% seen once. Sequencing was carried out using peripheral blood. The source is a man aged 50 or older with active COVID-19. The conserved cysteine and the conserved F or W are not part of the CDR3 here.

v_gene: TRBV6-5
CDR3aa: ASSQSGGQF

v_gene: TRBV6-2/TRBV6-3
CDR3aa: ASSYRGGHPYEQY

v_gene: TRBV4-2
CDR3aa: ASSQEKGAGSGANVLT

v_gene: TRBV2
CDR3aa: ASLGGTGGFSGSPLH

v_gene: TRBV9
CDR3aa: ASSVGSGQIYGYT

v_gene: TRBV7-8
CDR3aa: ASREGAGIPYNSPLH

v_gene: TRBV4-1
CDR3aa: ASSYKPGTGVNQPQH

v_gene: TRBV28
CDR3aa: ASSSGNEQF

v_gene: TRBV30
CDR3aa: AWTLTAGTEAF

v_gene: TRBV28
CDR3aa: ASSERGATDTQY

v_gene: TRBV18
CDR3aa: ASSPPEGAGYGYT

v_gene: TRBV6-5
CDR3aa: ASRASGGASEKLF

v_gene: TRBV18
CDR3aa: ASSNGYNEKLF

v_gene: TRBV5-6
CDR3aa: ASSLDRGSGNQPQH

v_gene: TRBV7-3
CDR3aa: ASSPQGAGGYT

v_gene: TRBV10-3
CDR3aa: AISVETSGGQQF

v_gene: TRBV3-1/TRBV3-2
CDR3aa: ASSRGPYNEQF

v_gene: TRBV5-4
CDR3aa: ASSGAIYTDTQY

v_gene: TRBV6-6
CDR3aa: ASSQKGGYNQPQH